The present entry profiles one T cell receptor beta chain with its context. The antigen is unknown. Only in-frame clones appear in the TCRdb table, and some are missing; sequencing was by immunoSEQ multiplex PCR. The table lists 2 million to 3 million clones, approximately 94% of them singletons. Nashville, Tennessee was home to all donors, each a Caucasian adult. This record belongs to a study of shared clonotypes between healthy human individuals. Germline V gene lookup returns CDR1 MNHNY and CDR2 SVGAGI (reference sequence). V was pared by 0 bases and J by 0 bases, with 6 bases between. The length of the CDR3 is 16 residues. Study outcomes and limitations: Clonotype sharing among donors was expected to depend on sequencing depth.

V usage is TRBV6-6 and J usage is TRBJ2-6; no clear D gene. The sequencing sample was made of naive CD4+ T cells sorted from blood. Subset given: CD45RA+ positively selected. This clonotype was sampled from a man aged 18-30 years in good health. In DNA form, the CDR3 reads TGTGCCAGCAGTTACTCGATTGACTCTGGGGCCAACGTCCTGACTTTC. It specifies CASSYSIDSGANVLTF.